This T cell receptor beta chain was retrieved from a study of spatial heterogeneity in lung cancer. Findings and caveats of the study: Mutation counts in tumors were tracked by counts of expanded intratumoral alpha and beta TCRs. Around 7.3% of tumor T cells for alpha chains and around 13% for beta chains were estimated to be covered.

This clonotype came up many times. Its antigen is currently unknown. Trimming took off 5 bases at V and 5 bases at J, with 19 bases between the two ends. The CDR3 contains 15 residues. Per the germline V gene, CDR1 is SGHTA and CDR2 is FQGNSA. The time point: sample taken at primary tumor resection. Patients with untreated early-stage non-small cell lung cancer, numbering more than 55, were the donors. The study sequenced unsorted whole RNA from tumor, nontumor lung or frozen PBMC. A unique molecular identifier was attached to every TCR cDNA molecule. TCRdb reanalysed the 5' RACE reads using MiXCR and keeps one entry per CDR3 protein. The table has about 7,200 distinct CDR3 sequences, roughly 10% seen once.

This clonotype originated in a female donor with early-stage non-small cell lung cancer. Here the sequenced sample was lung tumor tissue, taken at surgery. The rearrangement joins TRBV7-2 to TRBJ2-7; D is unresolved. The CDR3 loop reads CASSPETGIRHEQYF. The CDR3 DNA reads as TGTGCCAGCAGCCCCGAAACTGGGATTAGGCACGAGCAGTACTTC. The variable domain in full, completed from reference TRBV7-2 and TRBJ2-7, reads GAGVSQSPSNKVTEKGKDVELRCDPISGHTALYWYRQSLGQGLEFLIYFQGNSAPDKSGLPSDRFSAERTGGSVSTLTIQRTQQEDSAVYLCASSPETGIRHEQYFGPGTRLTVT.